This entry lists 31 T cell receptor beta chains sequenced from one sample in a study of a mutant IDH1 vaccine in newly diagnosed glioma. The time point: week 47, end of study. Vaccinated patients received 300 ug of mutant IDH1 20-mer peptide per dose, with topical imiquimod. Sequencing used immunoSEQ multiplex PCR; TCRdb keeps in-frame clones, though not all of them. This repertoire shows 90,000 to 100,000 clones, roughly nine tenths found once; its top ten account for roughly 0.78%. Their specific antigens are unknown. The sequences come from PBMCs, collected from a glioma patient whose treatment included an IDH1 peptide vaccine. These receptors came from a woman aged 45-65 years with glioma.

This chain joins TRBV27 and TRBJ2-7; the D is unclear. Germline lookup yields CDR1 MNHEY and CDR2 SMNVEV (reference sequence). The CDR3 has 12 residues. Trimming stripped 0 bases from V and 6 bases from J, with 6 bases between. The CDR3: CASSLSKGEQYF. CDR3 nucleotides: TGTGCCAGCAGTTTATCAAAGGGCGAGCAGTACTTC.

This chain connects TRBV18 to TRBJ2-1; perhaps TRBD1 as D (6 bases). From germline, CDR1 is KGHSH and CDR2 LQKENI. V was clipped by 6 bases and J by 7 bases, with 16 bases between them. CDR3 length: 14 residues. The DNA for the CDR3 is TGTGCCAGCTCCTCGGGCCCTCAGGGGAATGAGCAGTTCTTC. Translation gives CASSSGPQGNEQFF.

The chain couples TRBV2 to TRBJ2-1, with D possibly TRBD1 on 8 matching bases. The V end was cut by 9 bases, the J end by 7 bases, with 13 bases between. This CDR3 has 12 amino acids. Germline V gene sequence: CDR1 SNHLY, CDR2 FYNNEI. The CDR3 DNA is TGTGCCAGTACAGGGGGGGGAAATGAGCAGTTCTTC. Amino acids: CASTGGGNEQFF. Using reference TRBV2 and TRBJ2-1 for the parts outside the CDR3, the full variable domain is EPEVTQTPSHQVTQMGQEVILRCVPISNHLYFYWYRQILGQKVEFLVSFYNNEISEKSEIFDDQFSVERPDGSNFTLKIRSTKLEDSAMYFCASTGGGNEQFFGPGTRLTVL.

The V gene is TRBV28, the J gene TRBJ1-5, with 10 bases fitting TRBD1. Germline lookup yields CDR1 MDHEN and CDR2 SYDVKM. V trimming: 4 bases; J trimming: 6 bases; junction bases outside the gene matches: 3. The CDR3 contains 14 residues. Here the CDR3 DNA reads TGTGCCAGCAGTTACCGGGACAGGGGTCAGCCCCAGCATTTT. It yields the protein CASSYRDRGQPQHF.

This clone was detected once. At one of its ends the junction is not consistent with the germline gene, which may arise from a read error. The CDR3 reads CASSPTGGHGELFF. CDR3 nucleotide sequence: TGTGCTAGCAGCCCGACAGGGGGCCACGGGGAGCTGTTTTTT. This sequence joins TRBV7-7 and TRBJ2-2, with 10 bases identical to TRBD1. The CDR3 has 14 residues. CDR1 SSHAT and CDR2 FNYEAQ come from the germline V gene (reference sequence).

This clone was counted once. The chain recombines TRBV5-6 with TRBJ2-3; D is perhaps TRBD2 (6 bases). CDR1 SGHDT and CDR2 YYEEEE come from the germline V gene. The V gene lost 0 bases and the J gene lost 3 bases, with 14 bases spanning the gap. This CDR3 has 16 amino acids. The CDR3 DNA is TGTGCCAGCAGCTTGGCGGGGGTTAGAAGTACAGATACGCAGTATTTT. As protein: CASSLAGVRSTDTQYF.

The genes are TRBV19 and TRBJ2-3; possibly TRBD2 for D (7 bases). Trimming took 0 bases from V and 3 from J, leaving 13 bases between them. The CDR3 is made up of 16 amino acids. Germline V gene lookup returns CDR1 LNHDA and CDR2 SQIVND (reference sequence). The CDR3 DNA follows: TGTGCCAGTAGTATAGATGCGGGGGCGCGAACAGATACGCAGTATTTT. Translated: CASSIDAGARTDTQYF. The whole variable domain, filled in from reference TRBV19 and TRBJ2-3, reads DGGITQSPKYLFRKEGQNVTLSCEQNLNHDAMYWYRQDPGQGLRLIYYSQIVNDFQKGDIAEGYSVSREKKESFPLTVTSAQKNPTAFYLCASSIDAGARTDTQYFGPGTRLTVL.

CDR3 sequence (DNA): TGTGCCAGCAGCCCCCTAAGGGGCGGGAGGGCCAGCAATGAGCAGTTCTTC. This gives the protein CASSPLRGGRASNEQFF. This chain uses TRBV9 with TRBJ2-1, with 9 positions matching TRBD2. Trimming removed 4 bases from V and 6 bases from J; junction bases left unmatched: 14. Germline-derived CDR1 and CDR2 are SGDLS and YYNGEE. The CDR3 has 17 amino acids.

This chain links TRBV25-1 with TRBJ1-5, with 10 bases lining up with TRBD1. V was clipped by 8 bases and J by 8 bases; unmatched bases: 6. The CDR3 covers 13 residues. The germline CDR1 and CDR2 sequences are MGHDK and SYGVNS. The DNA of the CDR3 is TGTGCCAGCTCCCGGACAGGGGGAGAGCCCCAGCATTTT. Residues: CASSRTGGEPQHF.

This chain uses TRBV28 with TRBJ1-4, with D perhaps matching TRBD1 (5 bases). There are 15 residues in the CDR3. Germline V gives CDR1 MDHEN, CDR2 SYDVKM. The germline V and J ends were trimmed by 4 bases and 6 bases, with 15 bases remaining between them. For the CDR3, the DNA is TGTGCCAGCAGTTCCCCAGGGTATTTAGATGAAAAACTGTTTTTT. The encoded protein is CASSSPGYLDEKLFF.

The gene calls are TRBV10-1 and TRBJ1-6; TRBD1 is a possible D gene (5 bases). The V gene lost 7 bases and the J gene lost 8 bases, with 12 bases spanning the gap. Germline CDR1 is WNHNN and CDR2 is SYGVQD (reference sequence). CDR3 length equals 13 residues. CDR3 bases: TGCGCCAGCAACCGGGACCCCGATTCACCCCTCCACTTT. This sequence encodes CASNRDPDSPLHF.

J is TRBJ2-6 and V is TRBV27, with 10 nucleotides matching TRBD1. This CDR3 is 16 amino acids long. Germline assignment: CDR1 MNHEY and CDR2 SMNVEV (reference sequence). With V trimmed by 7 bases and J by 0 bases, 3 bases remained unmatched. DNA of the CDR3: TGTGCCAGCACGGGACAGGGGACCTCTGGGGCCAACGTCCTGACTTTC. Translation gives CASTGQGTSGANVLTF.

The chain employs TRBV6-1 and TRBJ2-5, with D perhaps being TRBD1 or TRBD2 (5 bases each). Between the trimmed V and J ends, which lost 6 bases and 5 bases, there was a span of 13 bases. Germline CDR1 is MNHNS and CDR2 is SASEGT. The CDR3 contains 13 residues. In DNA, the CDR3 is TGTGCCAGCAGCCTAGACAGAGGGGAGACCCAGTACTTC. This encodes CASSLDRGETQYF.

About this clone: The sample contains more than one DNA sequence encoding this CDR3. The chain couples TRBV10-3 to TRBJ1-1; no reliable D call. The CDR3 has 11 amino acids. From germline, CDR1 is ENHRY and CDR2 SYGVKD. Trimming cost V 6 bases and J 3 bases, with 5 bases left between them. CDR3 region: CAIREDTEAFF. CDR3 coding DNA: TGTGCCATCAGGGAGGACACTGAAGCTTTCTTT.

The rearrangement joins TRBV6-5 to TRBJ2-7; D ambiguous. V was trimmed by 6 bases and J by 0 bases, leaving 9 bases between them. Germline V gene lookup returns CDR1 MNHEY and CDR2 SVGAGI. The CDR3 is made up of 13 amino acids. The CDR3 sequence is CASSPAGSYEQYF. The CDR3, as DNA: TGTGCCAGCAGCCCCGCCGGCTCCTACGAGCAGTACTTC.

V is TRBV29-1 and J is TRBJ2-1; the match to TRBD2 covers 11 bases. Per germline, CDR1 SQVTM and CDR2 ANQGSEA. The J segment lost 7 bases and the V segment lost 7 bases, leaving 6 bases of the junction unmatched. The CDR3 sequence is 13 residues long. In nucleotides, the CDR3 is TGCAGCGCTAGCGGGAGGTGGCAAAATGAGCAGTTCTTC. This gives the protein CSASGRWQNEQFF.

The CDR3 sequence: CASSQARGDYGYTF. CDR3 coding DNA: TGCGCCAGCAGCCAAGCCAGGGGAGACTATGGCTACACCTTC. This chain joins TRBV4-1 and TRBJ1-2; a possible D gene is TRBD1 (6 bases). CDR3 length: 14 amino acids. V gave up 1 base and J gave up 3 bases, with 9 bases separating them. CDR1 and CDR2 (germline): MGHRA, YSYEKL.

The chain has TRBV5-1 and TRBJ2-7; D might be TRBD2 (6 bases). This CDR3 comprises 13 residues. Germline V CDR1 and CDR2: SGHRS, YFSETQ. The V end was cut by 3 bases, the J end by 5 bases, with 12 bases between. CDR3 nucleotides: TGCGCCAGCAGCTGTGGGGGGAGAGACGAGCAGTACTTC. This translates into CASSCGGRDEQYF.

CDR3 nucleotides: TGTGCCATCAGTGATGGGACTCAGACATACGAGCAGTACTTC. It encodes CAISDGTQTYEQYF. The gene calls are TRBV10-3 and TRBJ2-7, with D maybe TRBD2 (6 bases). Per the germline V gene, CDR1 is ENHRY and CDR2 is SYGVKD. The length of the CDR3 is 14 residues. The V gene lost 3 bases and the J gene lost 4 bases, with 13 bases spanning the gap.

The chain employs TRBV11-3 and TRBJ2-1; TRBD2 matches at 11 bases. J lost 7 bases, V lost 5 bases, and 13 bases had no gene match. Per the germline V gene, CDR1 is SGHNT and CDR2 is YENEEA. CDR3 length: 17 amino acids. This CDR3 reads CASSEGLAGGSVNEQFF. The CDR3 nucleotides read TGTGCCAGCAGCGAAGGGTTAGCGGGAGGGTCAGTGAATGAGCAGTTCTTC.

This clone was observed a single time. V gene TRBV6-5 combines with J gene TRBJ2-7, with a weak D call TRBD2 (6 bases). Germline V lookup: CDR1 MNHEY, CDR2 SVGAGI. Trimming stripped 2 bases from V and 0 bases from J, with 11 bases between. This CDR3 has 15 amino acids. The DNA of the CDR3 is TGTGCCAGCAGTTACGGGTCCGGGAGCTCCTACGAGCAGTACTTC. This codes for CASSYGSGSSYEQYF.

The V call is TRBV7-2, the J call TRBJ2-2; 16 nucleotides agree with TRBD2. Germline V gene data show CDR1 as SGHTA and CDR2 as FQGNSA. This CDR3 has 17 amino acids. V was clipped by 2 bases and J by 7 bases; unmatched bases: 4. In DNA, the CDR3 is TGTGCCAGCAGCTTATTGGGACTAGCGGGAGGGTTCGGGGAGCTGTTTTTT. The encoded protein is CASSLLGLAGGFGELFF.

This clone has just one count. This CDR3 is CASSLRGAGANVLTF. The CDR3 nucleotides are TGTGCCAGCAGTTTAAGGGGCGCTGGGGCCAACGTCCTGACTTTC. The chain has TRBV27 and TRBJ2-6; weak D call: TRBD1 (5 bases). Germline V gene data show CDR1 as MNHEY and CDR2 as SMNVEV (reference sequence). The CDR3 is made up of 15 amino acids. Trimming removed 2 bases at V and 2 bases at J, with 7 bases between.

Of note for this clone: Relative to the germline gene, one junction end is altered; a read error may explain this. The V and J genes are TRBV5-1 and TRBJ2-7; 13 bases match TRBD2. Germline lookup yields CDR1 SGHRS and CDR2 YFSETQ. This CDR3 comprises 14 residues. In DNA, the CDR3 is TGCGCCAGCAGTCATACTAGCGGGAGGGACGAGCGGTACTTC. It specifies CASSHTSGRDERYF.

The chain employs TRBV30 and TRBJ2-5; 9 bases match TRBD1. V gave up 4 bases and J gave up 5 bases; unmatched junction bases: 2. This CDR3 region has 12 residues. Germline assignment: CDR1 GTSNPN and CDR2 SVGIG (reference sequence). The CDR3 DNA reads TGTGCCTGGACCGACAGGGGGGAGACCCAGTACTTC. It translates to CAWTDRGETQYF.

This clone was counted between two and nine times. This chain links TRBV18 with TRBJ2-5, with D possibly matching TRBD2 (5 bases). The germline V gene encodes CDR1 KGHSH and CDR2 LQKENI. The CDR3 loop spans 14 amino acids. Trimming removed 5 bases from V and 1 base from J, with 11 bases in between. CDR3 DNA sequence: TGTGCCAGCTCATCCGGGGTAATCCAAGAGACCCAGTACTTC. It encodes CASSSGVIQETQYF. Using reference TRBV18 and TRBJ2-5 for the parts outside the CDR3, the full variable domain is NAGVMQNPRHLVRRRGQEARLRCSPMKGHSHVYWYRQLPEEGLKFMVYLQKENIIDESGMPKERFSAEFPKEGPSILRIQQVVRGDSAAYFCASSSGVIQETQYFGPGTRLLVL.

The gene calls are TRBV19 and TRBJ2-3, with TRBD1 identical over 9 bases. The CDR3 extends over 13 amino acids. The V segment lost 6 bases and the J segment 3 bases; nucleotides outside the gene matches: 1. Germline V gene sequence: CDR1 LNHDA, CDR2 SQIVND (reference sequence). DNA for the CDR3: TGTGCCAGTAGCGGACAGGGGACAGATACGCAGTATTTT. It is translated as CASSGQGTDTQYF.

V and J are TRBV5-4 and TRBJ1-1; TRBD1 agrees at 8 bases. CDR3 length: 15 residues. Trimming cost V 3 bases and J 7 bases; bases outside gene matches: 11. The V gene's germline CDR1 is SGHNT and CDR2 YYREEE (reference sequence). The CDR3 region has the DNA TGTGCCAGCAGCTCCATCTTAAGGGGACAGGATGAAGCTTTCTTT. This encodes CASSSILRGQDEAFF.

As DNA, the CDR3 is TGTGCCAGCAGCCAATCAGGACGTAGGGATGGGTACGAGCAGTACTTC. This codes for CASSQSGRRDGYEQYF. The chain combines TRBV16 with TRBJ2-7; D gene unclear. This CDR3 comprises 16 residues. Trimming shortened V by 0 bases and J by 4 bases, and 16 bases separated the two germline ends. CDR1 and CDR2 from the germline V gene are KGHSY and FQNENV. The complete variable domain, with remaining parts taken from reference TRBV16 and TRBJ2-7, reads GEEVAQTPKHLVRGEGQKAKLYCAPIKGHSYVFWYQQVLKNEFKFLISFQNENVFDETGMPKERFSAKCLPNSPCSLEIQATKLEDSAVYFCASSQSGRRDGYEQYFGPGTRLTVT.

The gene calls are TRBV10-2 and TRBJ2-1; a possible D gene is TRBD2 (5 bases). Germline V CDR1 and CDR2: WSHSY, SAAADI. Trimming took off 2 bases at V and 4 bases at J, with 9 bases between the two ends. The CDR3 is made up of 14 amino acids. The DNA for the CDR3 is TGCGCCAGCAGTGAGAACGGGGTTTACAATGAGCAGTTCTTC. Its protein is CASSENGVYNEQFF.

V gene TRBV7-8 combines with J gene TRBJ1-2, with D possibly matching TRBD1 (5 bases). Looked up from germline, CDR1 is SGHVS and CDR2 is FQNEAQ. The CDR3 is made up of 13 amino acids. V lost 1 base to trimming and J lost 7 bases, with 10 bases between them. This CDR3 reads CASSLEGAPGYTF. In nucleotides, the CDR3 is TGTGCCAGCAGCTTAGAAGGGGCCCCTGGCTACACCTTC. The entire variable domain, with the rest obtained from reference TRBV7-8 and TRBJ1-2, is as follows: GAGVSQSPRYKVAKRGQDVALRCDPISGHVSLFWYQQALGQGPEFLTYFQNEAQLDKSGLPSDRFFAERPEGSVSTLKIQRTQQEDSAVYLCASSLEGAPGYTFGSGTRLTVV.